The 2 T cell receptor beta chains below all came from one sample that was sequenced in a study of early T cells in non-severe SARS-CoV-2 infection. TCRdb called the 5' RACE reads again in MiXCR, with one record for every CDR3 protein. The data contain about 92,000 distinct CDR3 sequences, 11% to 15% of them singletons. The specimen was whole blood. The receptors stem from an adult who was a healthcare worker with PCR-confirmed SARS-CoV-2 infection or an uninfected control (not recorded which).

The rearrangement uses TRBV12-3 or TRBV12-4 and TRBJ2-2, with a tentative D call TRBD2 (5 bases). This CDR3 region has 14 residues. V lost 3 bases to trimming and J lost 3 bases, with 8 bases between them. In DNA form, the CDR3 reads TGTGCCAGCAGTTTCGAGGGTCACACCGGGGAGCTGTTTTTT. It translates to CASSFEGHTGELFF.

V is TRBV7-2 and J is TRBJ1-1; TRBD1 agrees at 7 bases. Germline CDR1 reads SGHTA; CDR2 reads FQGNSA. Trimming removed 3 bases from V and 9 bases from J; junction bases left unmatched: 4. The CDR3 extends over 12 amino acids. The CDR3 region is CASSFQDRKAFF. CDR3 nucleotides: TGTGCCAGCAGCTTCCAGGACAGGAAAGCTTTCTTT. The complete variable domain, with remaining parts taken from reference TRBV7-2 and TRBJ1-1, reads GAGVSQSPSNKVTEKGKDVELRCDPISGHTALYWYRQSLGQGLEFLIYFQGNSAPDKSGLPSDRFSAERTGGSVSTLTIQRTQQEDSAVYLCASSFQDRKAFFGQGTRLTVV.